These 19 T cell receptor beta chains were all obtained from the same sample, sequenced in a study of cytomegalovirus exposure and HLA in healthy donors. The PCR ran on 60 Vbeta and 13 Jbeta primers. Sequenced by immunoSEQ multiplex PCR; TCRdb stores in-frame clones only, minus some. The sample has about 180,000 clones, about 81% seen once. The sequencing input was PBMCs. Every receptor here comes from a man aged 40-49 years in good health and CMV-seronegative.

This clone appeared a single time. The CDR3 region has the DNA TGTGCCAGCAGCTTTGGCGGGTATGGTCAGCCCCAGCATTTT. This translates into CASSFGGYGQPQHF. The chain uses TRBV11-3 and TRBJ1-5, with no clear D. Trimming pared 3 bases from V and 6 bases from J, leaving 12 bases between. From germline, CDR1 is SGHNT and CDR2 YENEEA. This CDR3 region has 14 residues. Combining the CDR3 with reference TRBV11-3 and TRBJ1-5 gives the whole variable domain EAGVVQSPRYKIIEKKQPVAFWCNPISGHNTLYWYLQNLGQGPELLIRYENEEAVDDSQLPKDRFSAERLKGVDSTLKIQPAELGDSAVYLCASSFGGYGQPQHFGDGTRLSIL.

The gene calls are TRBV5-6 and TRBJ1-5, with a weak D call TRBD1 (5 bases). The CDR3 length is 16 residues. The ends were cut back, 2 bases at V and 6 bases at J, with 18 bases in the middle. Germline values: CDR1 SGHDT, CDR2 YYEEEE. Here the CDR3 reads CASSFGGSGGSQPQHF. CDR3 nucleotides: TGTGCCAGCAGCTTCGGGGGTTCGGGGGGTAGTCAGCCCCAGCATTTT. The full variable domain, in which reference TRBV5-6 and TRBJ1-5 provide the parts outside the CDR3, is DAGVTQSPTHLIKTRGQQVTLRCSPKSGHDTVSWYQQALGQGPQFIFQYYEEEERQRGNFPDRFSGHQFPNYSSELNVNALLLGDSALYLCASSFGGSGGSQPQHFGDGTRLSIL.

The gene calls are TRBV9 and TRBJ1-6, with a possible D match to TRBD1 (6 bases). The CDR3 is 15 residues long. V gave up 2 bases and J gave up 10 bases, with 16 bases separating them. From germline, CDR1 is SGDLS and CDR2 YYNGEE. The CDR3 DNA is TGTGCCAGCAGCGTGGTCGATAACAGGGACTCACCCCTCCACTTT. Residues: CASSVVDNRDSPLHF.

V and J are TRBV5-8 and TRBJ1-5; 7 positions agree with TRBD1. The CDR3 loop spans 16 amino acids. V shed 5 bases, J shed 2 bases, and the junction held 10 bases outside the gene matches. CDR1 and CDR2 (germline): SGHTS, YDEGEE. The CDR3 is CASSDKGAVGNQPQHF. CDR3 coding DNA: TGTGCCAGCAGTGACAAGGGGGCAGTCGGCAATCAGCCCCAGCATTTT.

CDR3: CAWSVGSGLTDTQYF. Written as DNA, the CDR3 is TGTGCCTGGAGTGTAGGTAGCGGGCTCACAGATACGCAGTATTTT. V and J are TRBV30 and TRBJ2-3; TRBD2 matches 7 bases. Germline assignment: CDR1 GTSNPN and CDR2 SVGIG (reference sequence). The V gene end was trimmed by 0 bases and the J gene end by 2 bases; junction bases not matched to a gene: 5. This CDR3 is 15 amino acids long.

This clone appeared a single time. V gene TRBV13 combines with J gene TRBJ1-1, with D possibly matching TRBD1 (5 bases). This CDR3 has 14 amino acids. CDR1 is PRHDT and CDR2 is FYEKMQ in the germline V gene (reference sequence). The V and J ends lost 5 bases and 0 bases respectively, with 10 bases between them. Written as DNA, the CDR3 is TGTGCCAGCAGCGTCAGGGTAATGAACACTGAAGCTTTCTTT. It specifies CASSVRVMNTEAFF.

The rearrangement uses TRBV12-5 and TRBJ2-3, with 7 positions matching TRBD2. This CDR3 has 16 amino acids. Trimming took 1 base from V and 2 from J; bases not matched to a gene: 6. Germline V gives CDR1 LGHNT, CDR2 FRNRAP. CDR3 sequence (DNA): TGTGCTAGTGGTTTGGGCCATACTAGCGTCACAGATACGCAGTATTTT. This encodes CASGLGHTSVTDTQYF.

The V and J genes are TRBV2 and TRBJ2-3; 13 bases are shared with TRBD2. Germline V gene sequence: CDR1 SNHLY, CDR2 FYNNEI. The trim removed 10 bases at V and 2 bases at J, leaving 15 bases unmatched. The CDR3 sequence is 18 residues long. The CDR3 protein is CATLSRTSGGLYTDTQYF. CDR3 nucleotides: TGTGCCACCCTTTCTCGGACTAGCGGGGGCCTTTACACAGATACGCAGTATTTT. The full variable domain, its missing parts supplied by reference TRBV2 and TRBJ2-3, is EPEVTQTPSHQVTQMGQEVILRCVPISNHLYFYWYRQILGQKVEFLVSFYNNEISEKSEIFDDQFSVERPDGSNFTLKIRSTKLEDSAMYFCATLSRTSGGLYTDTQYFGPGTRLTVL.

The V call is TRBV5-6, the J call TRBJ2-3; 11 bases map to TRBD2. CDR1 SGHDT and CDR2 YYEEEE come from the germline V gene. V shed 4 bases, J shed 5 bases, and the junction held 9 bases outside the gene matches. CDR3 size: 16 residues. CDR3 amino acids: CASSALGSGRGDTQYF. In DNA form, the CDR3 reads TGTGCCAGCAGCGCCCTGGGTAGCGGGAGGGGAGATACGCAGTATTTT.

This sequence joins TRBV6-5 and TRBJ1-1; the match to TRBD1 covers 7 bases. The CDR3 has 11 amino acids. V lost 8 bases, J lost 8 bases, and 5 bases stayed unmatched. Germline V gene data show CDR1 as MNHEY and CDR2 as SVGAGI. The CDR3 DNA follows: TGTGCCAGCCTACAGGGGAGAGAAGCTTTCTTT. Its protein product is CASLQGREAFF.

This clone was observed a single time. The chain carries TRBV5-6 and TRBJ1-4, with unresolved D. The CDR3 has 13 residues. Trimming cost V 3 bases and J 4 bases, with 7 bases left between them. In germline, CDR1 is SGHDT, CDR2 YYEEEE. The CDR3 coding sequence is TGTGCCAGCAGCTCGCACGGTAATGAAAAACTGTTTTTT. Amino acids: CASSSHGNEKLFF.

The chain employs TRBV5-1 and TRBJ2-3, with D perhaps TRBD2 (7 bases). This CDR3 has 19 residues. V was clipped by 4 bases and J by 6 bases, with 30 bases between them. From germline, CDR1 is SGHRS and CDR2 YFSETQ. The CDR3 DNA is TGCGCCAGCAGCCGAACAGGGATTCGGCAAGCGGGGAACCAGGATACGCAGTATTTT. Encoded protein: CASSRTGIRQAGNQDTQYF.

The gene calls are TRBV18 and TRBJ2-7, with D perhaps matching TRBD1 (5 bases). Trimming cost V 2 bases and J 0 bases, with 11 bases left between them. Germline CDR1 KGHSH, CDR2 LQKENI. The CDR3 is made up of 15 amino acids. CDR3 in amino acids: CASSPSQGSSYEQYF. In DNA form, the CDR3 reads TGTGCCAGCTCACCAAGTCAGGGCAGCTCCTACGAGCAGTACTTC. The whole variable domain, filled in from reference TRBV18 and TRBJ2-7, reads NAGVMQNPRHLVRRRGQEARLRCSPMKGHSHVYWYRQLPEEGLKFMVYLQKENIIDESGMPKERFSAEFPKEGPSILRIQQVVRGDSAAYFCASSPSQGSSYEQYFGPGTRLTVT.

V is TRBV9 and J is TRBJ1-1; 7 nucleotides line up with TRBD1. Germline V gene data show CDR1 as SGDLS and CDR2 as YYNGEE. Trimming at V came to 0 bases and at J to 6 bases, leaving 2 bases not matched to a gene. The CDR3 totals 13 residues. CDR3 sequence reads: CASSVETGAEAFF. The CDR3 DNA is TGTGCCAGCAGCGTAGAAACAGGGGCTGAAGCTTTCTTT.

CDR3 DNA sequence: TGTGCCAGCAGCTTGAAATCGGGGACAGGGAATCAGCCCCAGCATTTT. Translating gives CASSLKSGTGNQPQHF. The rearrangement joins TRBV5-8 to TRBJ1-5; 9 nucleotides agree with TRBD1. Trimming at V came to 1 base and at J to 4 bases, leaving 6 bases not matched to a gene. The CDR3 runs 16 residues. From germline, CDR1 is SGHTS and CDR2 YDEGEE.

V is TRBV4-2 and J is TRBJ1-1; D gene uncertain. Germline assignment: CDR1 LGHNA and CDR2 YNFKEQ. This CDR3 is built from 18 residues. The germline V and J ends were trimmed by 2 bases and 1 base, with 20 bases remaining between them. The DNA of the CDR3 is TGTGCCAGCAGCCAAAGCGGGGTGGTGAGGGCAGGGAACACTGAAGCTTTCTTT. It is translated as CASSQSGVVRAGNTEAFF.

The rearrangement joins TRBV19 to TRBJ1-1; unclear D gene. Per the germline V gene, CDR1 is LNHDA and CDR2 is SQIVND (reference sequence). The CDR3 length is 13 residues. V shed 2 bases and J shed 5 bases, with 9 bases lying between them. CDR3 coding DNA: TGTGCCAGTAGTATAATGGAGCGGACTGAAGCTTTCTTT. It encodes CASSIMERTEAFF.

V is TRBV9 and J is TRBJ2-1, with a tentative D call TRBD2 (7 bases). CDR1 is SGDLS, CDR2 YYNGEE, per germline. Trimming took 4 bases from V and 7 from J, leaving 18 bases between them. The CDR3 runs to 15 residues. This CDR3 is CASSPRRGGSNEQFF. CDR3 nucleotides: TGTGCCAGCAGCCCACGAAGGGGGGGCTCGAATGAGCAGTTCTTC.

V is TRBV13 and J is TRBJ2-1; D remains ambiguous. Per germline, CDR1 PRHDT and CDR2 FYEKMQ (reference sequence). CDR3 size: 13 residues. The V and J ends lost 5 bases and 4 bases respectively, with 9 bases between them. This chain's CDR3 is CASSIRQYNEQFF. The CDR3 coding sequence is TGTGCCAGCAGCATCAGACAATACAATGAGCAGTTCTTC.